This T cell receptor beta chain was documented in a study of blood T cell repertoires in COVID-19. Study information: Specimens from acute and convalescent COVID-19 originated in the United States, Italy and Spain. T cells, B-cell-depleted T cells, or PBMCs supplied cDNA or gDNA.

This CDR3 is 13 amino acids long. Trimming took off 7 bases at V and 2 bases at J, with 12 bases between the two ends. CDR1 SNHLY and CDR2 FYNNEI come from the germline V gene. Original processing notes: Researchers report that nucleated cell counts were estimated from reference gene primer amplification. Profiling relied on immunoSEQ multiplex PCR, and the TCRdb table lists in-frame clones only, not all of them. Clone size and the V and J calls come from that table; the DNA yielded D and trimming. Here the sample spans 25,000 to 35,000 clones, about 79% being singletons. This chain uses TRBV2 with TRBJ2-7, with D perhaps matching TRBD1 (5 bases). This clonotype was sampled from a human donor in a cohort sampled during active COVID-19. Sequencing was done on a sample of peripheral blood. The CDR3 loop reads CASTARGTYEQYF. The CDR3 bases are TGTGCCAGCACTGCTAGGGGAACCTACGAGCAGTACTTC.